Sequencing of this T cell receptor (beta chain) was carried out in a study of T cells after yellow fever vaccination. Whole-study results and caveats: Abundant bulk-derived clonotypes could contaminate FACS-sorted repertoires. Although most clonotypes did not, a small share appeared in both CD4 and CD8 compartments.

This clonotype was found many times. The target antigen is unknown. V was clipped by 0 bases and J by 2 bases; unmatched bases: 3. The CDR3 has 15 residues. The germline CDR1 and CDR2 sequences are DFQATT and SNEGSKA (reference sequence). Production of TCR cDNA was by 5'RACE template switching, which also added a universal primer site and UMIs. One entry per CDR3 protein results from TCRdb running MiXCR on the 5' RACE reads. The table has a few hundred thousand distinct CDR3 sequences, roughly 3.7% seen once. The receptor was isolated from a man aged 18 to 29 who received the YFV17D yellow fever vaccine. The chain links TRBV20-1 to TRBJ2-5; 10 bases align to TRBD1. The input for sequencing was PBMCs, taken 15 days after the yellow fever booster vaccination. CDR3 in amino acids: CSARDWDRGQETQYF. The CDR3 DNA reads TGCAGTGCTAGAGATTGGGACAGGGGACAAGAGACCCAGTACTTC.